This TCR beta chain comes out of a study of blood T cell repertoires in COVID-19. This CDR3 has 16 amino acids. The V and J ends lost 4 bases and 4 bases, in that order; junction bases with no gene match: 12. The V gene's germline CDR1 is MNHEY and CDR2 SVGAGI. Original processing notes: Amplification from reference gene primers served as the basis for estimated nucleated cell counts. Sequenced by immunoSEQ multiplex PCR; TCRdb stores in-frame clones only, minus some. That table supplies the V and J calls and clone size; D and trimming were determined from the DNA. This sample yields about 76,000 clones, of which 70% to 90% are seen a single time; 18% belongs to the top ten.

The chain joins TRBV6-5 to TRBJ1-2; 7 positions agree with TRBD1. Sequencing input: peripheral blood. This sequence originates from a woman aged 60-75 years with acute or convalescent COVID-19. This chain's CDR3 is CASSLLQGPSSYGYTF. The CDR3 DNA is TGTGCCAGCAGTTTACTACAGGGGCCATCTAGCTATGGCTACACCTTC.